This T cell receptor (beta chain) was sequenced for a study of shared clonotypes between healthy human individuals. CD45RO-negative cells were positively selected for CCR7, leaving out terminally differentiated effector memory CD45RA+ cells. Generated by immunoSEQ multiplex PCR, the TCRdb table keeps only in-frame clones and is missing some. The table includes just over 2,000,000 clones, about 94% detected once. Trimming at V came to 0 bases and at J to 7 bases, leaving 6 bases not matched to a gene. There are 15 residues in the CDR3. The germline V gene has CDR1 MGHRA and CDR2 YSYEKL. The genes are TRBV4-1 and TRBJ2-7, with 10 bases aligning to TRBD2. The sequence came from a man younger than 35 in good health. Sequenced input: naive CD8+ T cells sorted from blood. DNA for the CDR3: TGCGCCAGCAGCCAAGACAGACTAGCGGGCCAAGAGCAGTACTTC. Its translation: CASSQDRLAGQEQYF.